This entry describes one TCR beta chain. What it binds is not known. The data were obtained in a study of T-cell reconstitution after alpha-beta-depleted transplantation in children. Study findings and constraints: There were reportedly several hundred expanded graft clones from which alpha-beta T cells came about two months after transplant. A year post-transplant, T-cell counts and diversity derived mostly from newly produced T cells. It was surviving recipient T cells and thymic progenitors that gave some patients high TCRbeta diversity at day 60.

Unique molecular identifiers were used to barcode this TCRbeta library. From the PCR reads, TCRdb called clonotypes with MiXCR, one entry per CDR3 protein. The sample yields around 190,000 distinct CDR3 sequences, approximately 7% seen once. The CDR3 sequence is 14 residues long. Germline V gene lookup returns CDR1 DFQATT and CDR2 SNEGSKA (reference sequence). V was pared by 4 bases and J by 4 bases, with 13 bases between. This clonotype was sampled from a boy younger than 10 with acute lymphoblastic leukemia, due to receive a stem cell transplant. The source material was PBMCs, sampled before TCRalphabeta/CD19-depleted stem cell transplant. V and J are TRBV20-1 and TRBJ2-2; TRBD1 or TRBD2 may be the D gene (5 bases each). The CDR3 sequence: CSANPGTPTGELFF. In DNA, the CDR3 is TGCAGTGCTAACCCGGGGACGCCCACCGGGGAGCTGTTTTTT.